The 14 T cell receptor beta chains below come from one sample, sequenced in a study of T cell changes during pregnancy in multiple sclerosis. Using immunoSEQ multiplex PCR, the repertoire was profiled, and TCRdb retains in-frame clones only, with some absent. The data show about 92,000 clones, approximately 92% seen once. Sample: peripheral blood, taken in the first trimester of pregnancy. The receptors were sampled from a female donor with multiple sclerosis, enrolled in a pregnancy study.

The chain's CDR3 is CASSLGAGTRYEQYF. The CDR3 nucleotides are TGTGCCAGCAGCTTGGGGGCAGGCACCCGGTACGAGCAGTACTTC. The V call is TRBV5-5, the J call TRBJ2-7; no reliable D call. The CDR3 is 15 amino acids. V was cut by 0 bases and J by 4 bases, with 14 bases left in between. CDR1 SGHKS and CDR2 YYEKEE come from the germline V gene (reference sequence).

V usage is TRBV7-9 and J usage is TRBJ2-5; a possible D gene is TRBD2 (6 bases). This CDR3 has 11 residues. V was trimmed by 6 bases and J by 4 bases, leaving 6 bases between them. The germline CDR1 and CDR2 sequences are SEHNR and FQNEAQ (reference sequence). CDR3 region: CASRGGETQYF. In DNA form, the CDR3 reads TGTGCCAGCAGGGGAGGAGAGACCCAGTACTTC.

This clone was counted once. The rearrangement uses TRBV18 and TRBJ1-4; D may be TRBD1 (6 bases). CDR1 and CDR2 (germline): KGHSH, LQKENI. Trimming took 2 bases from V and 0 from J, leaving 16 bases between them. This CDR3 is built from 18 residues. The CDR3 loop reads CASSPKTGHVPTNEKLFF. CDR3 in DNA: TGTGCCAGCTCACCAAAGACAGGCCACGTCCCAACTAATGAAAAACTGTTTTTT.

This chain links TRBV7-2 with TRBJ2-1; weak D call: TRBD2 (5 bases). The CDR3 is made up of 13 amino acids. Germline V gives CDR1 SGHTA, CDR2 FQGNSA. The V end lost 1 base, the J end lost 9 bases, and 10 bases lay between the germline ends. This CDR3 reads CASSLVEVSEQFF. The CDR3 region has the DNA TGTGCCAGCAGCTTAGTGGAGGTATCTGAGCAGTTCTTC. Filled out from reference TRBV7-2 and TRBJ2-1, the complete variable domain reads GAGVSQSPSNKVTEKGKDVELRCDPISGHTALYWYRQSLGQGLEFLIYFQGNSAPDKSGLPSDRFSAERTGGSVSTLTIQRTQQEDSAVYLCASSLVEVSEQFFGPGTRLTVL.

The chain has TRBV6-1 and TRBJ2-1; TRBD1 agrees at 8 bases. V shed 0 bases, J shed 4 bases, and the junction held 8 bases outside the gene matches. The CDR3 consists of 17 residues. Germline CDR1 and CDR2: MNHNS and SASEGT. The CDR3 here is CASSEALGQGAYNEQFF. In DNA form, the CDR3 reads TGTGCCAGCAGTGAAGCGCTAGGGCAGGGGGCTTACAATGAGCAGTTCTTC.

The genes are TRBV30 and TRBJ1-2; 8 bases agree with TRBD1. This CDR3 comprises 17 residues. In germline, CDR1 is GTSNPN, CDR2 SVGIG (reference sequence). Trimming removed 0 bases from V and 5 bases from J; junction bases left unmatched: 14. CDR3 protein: CAWSVAWDRPPDYGYTF. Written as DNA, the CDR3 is TGTGCCTGGAGTGTAGCCTGGGACAGGCCCCCAGATTATGGCTACACCTTC.

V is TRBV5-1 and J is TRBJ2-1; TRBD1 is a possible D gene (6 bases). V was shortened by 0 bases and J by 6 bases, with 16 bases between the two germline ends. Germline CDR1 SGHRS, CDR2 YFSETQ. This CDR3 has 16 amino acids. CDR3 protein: CASSLEVLRGFNEQFF. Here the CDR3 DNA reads TGCGCCAGCAGCTTGGAAGTCCTAAGGGGGTTCAATGAGCAGTTCTTC.

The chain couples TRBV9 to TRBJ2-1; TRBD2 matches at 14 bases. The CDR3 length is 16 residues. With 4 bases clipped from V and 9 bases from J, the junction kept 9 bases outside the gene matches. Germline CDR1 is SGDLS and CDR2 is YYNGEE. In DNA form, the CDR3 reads TGTGCCAGCAGCCACTTGGGACTAGCGGGAGTCGGTGAGCAGTTCTTC. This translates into CASSHLGLAGVGEQFF. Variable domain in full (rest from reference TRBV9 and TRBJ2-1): DSGVTQTPKHLITATGQRVTLRCSPRSGDLSVYWYQQSLDQGLQFLIQYYNGEERAKGNILERFSAQQFPDLHSELNLSSLELGDSALYFCASSHLGLAGVGEQFFGPGTRLTVL.

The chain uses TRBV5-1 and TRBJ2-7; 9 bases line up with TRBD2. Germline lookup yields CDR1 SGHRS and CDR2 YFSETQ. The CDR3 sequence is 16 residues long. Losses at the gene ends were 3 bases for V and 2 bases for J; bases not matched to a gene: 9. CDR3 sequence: CASSSQTLAGPYEQYF. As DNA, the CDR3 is TGCGCCAGCAGCTCCCAAACCCTAGCGGGACCCTACGAGCAGTACTTC.

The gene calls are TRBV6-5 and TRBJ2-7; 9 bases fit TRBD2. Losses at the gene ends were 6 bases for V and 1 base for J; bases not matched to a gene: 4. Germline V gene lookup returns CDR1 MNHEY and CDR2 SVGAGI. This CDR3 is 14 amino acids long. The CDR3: CASRGTSSSYEQYF. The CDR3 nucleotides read TGTGCCAGCAGGGGGACTAGCTCATCCTACGAGCAGTACTTC.

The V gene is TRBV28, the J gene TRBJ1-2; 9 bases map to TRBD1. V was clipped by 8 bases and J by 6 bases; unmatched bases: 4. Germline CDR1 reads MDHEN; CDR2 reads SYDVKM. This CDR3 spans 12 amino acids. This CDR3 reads CASLTGGHGYTF. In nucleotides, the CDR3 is TGTGCCAGCCTAACAGGGGGCCATGGCTACACCTTC.

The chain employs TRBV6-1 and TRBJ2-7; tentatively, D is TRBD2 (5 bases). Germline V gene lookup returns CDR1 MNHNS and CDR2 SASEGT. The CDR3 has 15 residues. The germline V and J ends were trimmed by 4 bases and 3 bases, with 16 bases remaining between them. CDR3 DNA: TGTGCCAGCAGTGCCCGGGAAGGAGGTCTCTACGAGCAGTACTTC. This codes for CASSAREGGLYEQYF.

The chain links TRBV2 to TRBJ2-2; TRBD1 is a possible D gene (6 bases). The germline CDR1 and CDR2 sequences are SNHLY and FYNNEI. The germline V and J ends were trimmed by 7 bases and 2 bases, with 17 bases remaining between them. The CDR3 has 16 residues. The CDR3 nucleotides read TGTGCCAGCAAAGAACTGGTAGGGGGAAACACCGGGGAGCTGTTTTTT. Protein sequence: CASKELVGGNTGELFF. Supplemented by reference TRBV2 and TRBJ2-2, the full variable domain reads EPEVTQTPSHQVTQMGQEVILRCVPISNHLYFYWYRQILGQKVEFLVSFYNNEISEKSEIFDDQFSVERPDGSNFTLKIRSTKLEDSAMYFCASKELVGGNTGELFFGEGSRLTVL.

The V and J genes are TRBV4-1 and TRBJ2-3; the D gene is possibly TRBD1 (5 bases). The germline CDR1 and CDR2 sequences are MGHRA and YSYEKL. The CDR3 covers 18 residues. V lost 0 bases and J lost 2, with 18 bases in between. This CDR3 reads CASSQDPRASSSTDTQYF. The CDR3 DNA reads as TGCGCCAGCAGCCAAGACCCCAGGGCCTCGTCTTCCACAGATACGCAGTATTTT.